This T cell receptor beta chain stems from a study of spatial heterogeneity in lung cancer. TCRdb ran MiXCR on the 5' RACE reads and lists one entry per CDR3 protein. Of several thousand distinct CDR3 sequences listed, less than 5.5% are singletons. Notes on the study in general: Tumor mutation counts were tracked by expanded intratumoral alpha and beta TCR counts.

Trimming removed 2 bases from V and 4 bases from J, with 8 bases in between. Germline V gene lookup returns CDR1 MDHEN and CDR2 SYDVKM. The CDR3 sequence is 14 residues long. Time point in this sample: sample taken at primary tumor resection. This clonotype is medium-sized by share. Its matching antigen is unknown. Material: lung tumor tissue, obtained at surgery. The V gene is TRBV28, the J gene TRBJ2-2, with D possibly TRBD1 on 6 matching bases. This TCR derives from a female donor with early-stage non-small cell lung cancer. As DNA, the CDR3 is TGTGCCAGCAGTTTAGCCAGGGGCACCGGGGAGCTGTTTTTT. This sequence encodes CASSLARGTGELFF.